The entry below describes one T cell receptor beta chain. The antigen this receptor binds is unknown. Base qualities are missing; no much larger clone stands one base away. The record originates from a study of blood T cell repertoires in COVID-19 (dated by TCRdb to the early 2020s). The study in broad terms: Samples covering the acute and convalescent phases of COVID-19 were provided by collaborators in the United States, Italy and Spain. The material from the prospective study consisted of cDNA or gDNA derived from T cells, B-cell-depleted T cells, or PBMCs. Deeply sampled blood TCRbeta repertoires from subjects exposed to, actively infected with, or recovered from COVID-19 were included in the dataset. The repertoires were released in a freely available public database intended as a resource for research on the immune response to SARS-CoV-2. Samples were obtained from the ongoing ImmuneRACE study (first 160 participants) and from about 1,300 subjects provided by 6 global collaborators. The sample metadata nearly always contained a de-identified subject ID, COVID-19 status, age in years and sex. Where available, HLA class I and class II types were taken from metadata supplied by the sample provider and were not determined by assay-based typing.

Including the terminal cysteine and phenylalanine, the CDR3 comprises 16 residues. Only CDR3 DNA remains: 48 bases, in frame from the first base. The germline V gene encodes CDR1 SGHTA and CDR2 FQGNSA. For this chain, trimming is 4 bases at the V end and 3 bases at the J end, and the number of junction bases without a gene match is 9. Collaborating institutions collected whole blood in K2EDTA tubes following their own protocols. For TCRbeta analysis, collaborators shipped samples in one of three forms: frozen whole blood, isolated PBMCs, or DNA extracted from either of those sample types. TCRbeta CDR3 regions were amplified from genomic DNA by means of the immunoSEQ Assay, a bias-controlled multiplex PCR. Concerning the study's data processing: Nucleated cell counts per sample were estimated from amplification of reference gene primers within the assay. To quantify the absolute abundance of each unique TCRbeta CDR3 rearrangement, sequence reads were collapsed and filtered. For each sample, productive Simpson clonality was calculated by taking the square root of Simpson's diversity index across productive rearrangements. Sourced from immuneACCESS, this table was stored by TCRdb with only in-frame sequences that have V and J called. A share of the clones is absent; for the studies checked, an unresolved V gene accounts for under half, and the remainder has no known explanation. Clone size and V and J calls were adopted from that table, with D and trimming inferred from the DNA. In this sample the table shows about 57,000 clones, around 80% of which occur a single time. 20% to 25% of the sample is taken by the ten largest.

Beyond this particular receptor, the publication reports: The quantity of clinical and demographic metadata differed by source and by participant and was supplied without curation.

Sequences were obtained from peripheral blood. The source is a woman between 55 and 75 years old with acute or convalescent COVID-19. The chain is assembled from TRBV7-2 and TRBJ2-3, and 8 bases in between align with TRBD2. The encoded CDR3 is CASSSAGGPATDTQYF. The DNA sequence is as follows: TGTGCCAGCAGCTCGGCGGGGGGCCCGGCGACAGATACGCAGTATTTT.